This T cell receptor beta chain was captured by sequencing in a study of graft-versus-host responses after intestinal transplantation. CDR3 length equals 15 residues. Losses at the gene ends were 3 bases for V and 2 bases for J; bases not matched to a gene: 4. The V gene's germline CDR1 is MRHNA and CDR2 SNTAGT. Profiled with immunoSEQ multiplex PCR; TCRdb holds only in-frame clones, not every one. The sample contains about 38,000 clones, roughly four fifths of which appear only once. J is TRBJ2-3 and V is TRBV6-4; TRBD2 aligns across 8 bases. Sequencing was performed on PBMCs, taken roughly 1,000 days after transplant. The sequence derives from a human patient who received an intestinal transplant, so some T cells may come from the graft donor. The CDR3 region has the DNA TGTGCCAGCAGTGAAGCGGGGGAGTCCACAGATACGCAGTATTTT. This translates into CASSEAGESTDTQYF.